Listed below are T cell receptor beta chains from one sample, sequenced in a study of regulatory T cells in long-lasting Graves disease. Using its own MiXCR run on the multiplex PCR reads, TCRdb lists one record per CDR3 protein. The profile shows approximately 350,000 distinct CDR3 sequences, 16% of them singletons. This sample was also put to use in a study of T cells in Graves' hyperthyroidism and ophthalmopathy.

This specimen consisted of peripheral blood mononuclear cells (PBMCs), obtained at new diagnosis, from a patient treated with antithyroid drugs. Source of these receptors: a man in his forties with Graves disease. CDR3s leave out the opening cysteine and the closing phenylalanine or tryptophan. Fields, in order: J gene, clone size, V gene, CDR3 protein. The size entry is marked missing in some rows and otherwise reads once, few, many or a size class.

TRBJ1-5 many TRBV28 ASSLGGNQNQPQH
TRBJ2-3 many TRBV28 AIATGGGTDTQY
TRBJ2-7 many TRBV18 ASSPTGRHEQY
TRBJ2-2 few TRBV6-6 ASSYSIGGGLELF
TRBJ2-3 many TRBV2 ASRLGTDTQY
TRBJ2-7 - TRBV5-4 ASSLGPGLAGDYWYEQY
TRBJ1-1 many TRBV3-1 ASSLDRANTEAF
TRBJ2-1 many TRBV12-5 ASGLFLREAYNEQF
TRBJ2-1 many TRBV5-5 ASSFFTGYEQF
TRBJ1-4 few TRBV25-1 ASSEGTTTNEKLF
TRBJ2-5 - TRBV9 ASSAGTSAQETQY
TRBJ1-5 many TRBV24-1 ATSDFLTGLGSQPQH
TRBJ2-2 - TRBV11-3 ASRPLSGVTTGELF
TRBJ2-7 - TRBV9 ASSVSGTSGWLEQY
TRBJ2-2 many TRBV7-7 ASSLALGGTGELF
TRBJ1-4 many TRBV2 AGRRGSEKLF
TRBJ2-2 many TRBV12-3/TRBV12-4 AARQAVPTGELF
TRBJ2-1 many TRBV28 ASRSGTSVLLSYNEQF
TRBJ2-7 many TRBV27 ASSLASGGAREQY
TRBJ1-2 - TRBV6-9 ASSFDLYGYT
TRBJ2-5 many TRBV20-1 SARAPERGANGETQY
TRBJ2-7 - TRBV7-2 ASSQRPTSYEQY
TRBJ2-7 - TRBV7-2 ASSPSSYAGYEQY
TRBJ2-3 many TRBV12-3/TRBV12-4 ASKPGTGSGDTQY
TRBJ2-3 few TRBV18 ASSPRSGGSTDTQY
TRBJ1-4 few TRBV20-1 SARGVATNEKLF
TRBJ1-2 few TRBV2 ASSEGRLLVGYT
TRBJ2-3 many TRBV6-2/TRBV6-3 ASSGLGGGADTQY
TRBJ2-3 many TRBV6-2/TRBV6-3 ASSRRRSGRTDTQY
TRBJ1-6 few TRBV20-1 SARRGSRGNSPLH
TRBJ1-2 - TRBV7-9 ASSHRVGSYT
TRBJ2-5 many TRBV7-2 ASSFQGAQETQY
TRBJ1-5 - TRBV30 AWRRQGSQPQH
TRBJ1-1 many TRBV20-1 SARDPRNMNTEAF
TRBJ2-1 many TRBV24-1 ATSDWFSDRNEQF
TRBJ1-1 many TRBV10-3 AISEPGRNTEAF
TRBJ2-5 many TRBV4-2 ASSQGEARGETQY
TRBJ1-4 many TRBV28 ASSLEGLDEKLF
TRBJ2-3 - TRBV4-1 ASSQRGEGNTDTQY
TRBJ1-5 - TRBV11-2 ASSLSDRQPQH
TRBJ2-1 many TRBV12-3/TRBV12-4 ASSWTLSLYNEQF
TRBJ1-5 - TRBV12-5 ASGPSGGNQPQH
TRBJ1-5 many TRBV28 ASIAQGYQPQH
TRBJ2-1 many TRBV11-2 ASSRTSGGIYEQF
TRBJ1-6 - TRBV12-3/TRBV12-4 ASSRQGLYNSPLH
TRBJ1-1 many TRBV7-2 ASSRAGGENTEAF
TRBJ2-7 few TRBV19 ASRQRDTVSYEQY
TRBJ2-5 few TRBV5-1 ASSWALQETQY
TRBJ1-1 - TRBV6-1 ASGDRENTEAF
TRBJ2-7 many TRBV2 ASSLTGTYEQY
TRBJ1-2 many TRBV11-2 ASRRLGSSYGYT
TRBJ2-1 few TRBV9 ASSVASGPRTMDEQF
TRBJ2-3 many TRBV19 ASSPMGDTDTQY
TRBJ2-2 few TRBV2 ASVLDGGVTGELF
TRBJ2-7 many TRBV12-3/TRBV12-4 ASSLGTPGESILSSYEQY
TRBJ2-1 - TRBV29-1 SVVAGGHEQF
TRBJ1-2 few TRBV29-1 SVEDLKRRGAMDGYT
TRBJ2-1 many TRBV6-1 ASRPSGGSDNEQF